This T cell receptor (beta chain) was sequenced during a study of T cells in Graves' hyperthyroidism and ophthalmopathy. What was amplified from RNA transcripts were TCR beta CDR3 regions. The primer set for the first-round RT-PCR of the TCR CDR3 was HTBI. TCRdb analysed the multiplex PCR reads with MiXCR anew, one entry per CDR3 protein. There are 330,000 or so distinct CDR3 sequences in the sample; roughly 19% occur only once, and less than 40% lies in the top ten. Trimming pared 7 bases from V and 4 bases from J, leaving 19 bases between. CDR3 length: 15 residues. The sample was blood. This TCR was recovered from a man in his forties or fifties with Graves' ophthalmopathy. The chain couples TRBV12-3 or TRBV12-4 to TRBJ2-5; D could derive from TRBD1 or TRBD2 (6 bases each). The DNA for the CDR3 is TGTGCCAGCAACCCCACAGGGAGGAGTAGAGAGACCCAGTACTTC. It encodes CASNPTGRSRETQYF.